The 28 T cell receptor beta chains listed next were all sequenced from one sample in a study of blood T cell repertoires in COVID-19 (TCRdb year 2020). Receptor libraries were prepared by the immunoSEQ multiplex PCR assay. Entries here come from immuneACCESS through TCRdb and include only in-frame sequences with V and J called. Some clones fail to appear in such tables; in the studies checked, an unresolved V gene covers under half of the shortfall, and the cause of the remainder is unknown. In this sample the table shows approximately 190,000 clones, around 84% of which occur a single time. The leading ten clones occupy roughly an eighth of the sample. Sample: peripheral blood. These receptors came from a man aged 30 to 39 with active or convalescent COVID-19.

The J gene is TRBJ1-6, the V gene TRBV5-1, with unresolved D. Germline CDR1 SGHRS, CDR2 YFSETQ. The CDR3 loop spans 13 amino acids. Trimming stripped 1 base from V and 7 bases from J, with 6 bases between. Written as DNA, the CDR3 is TGCGCCAGCAGCTTGCTACAGAATTCACCCCTCCACTTT. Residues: CASSLLQNSPLHF.

The CDR3 region is CASSGGQGSTYEQYF. The CDR3 region has the DNA TGTGCCAGCAGTGGAGGACAGGGGTCCACCTACGAGCAGTACTTC. The chain recombines TRBV25-1 with TRBJ2-7; 9 bases match TRBD1. The CDR3 totals 15 residues. The germline V gene encodes CDR1 MGHDK and CDR2 SYGVNS. V lost 4 bases to trimming and J lost 2 bases; unmatched junction nucleotides: 6.

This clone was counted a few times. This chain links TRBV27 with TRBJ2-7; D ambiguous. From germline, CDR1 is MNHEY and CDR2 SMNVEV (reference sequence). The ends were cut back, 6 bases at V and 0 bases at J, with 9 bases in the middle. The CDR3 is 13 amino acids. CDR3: CASSSLNSYEQYF. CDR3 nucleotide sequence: TGTGCCAGCAGCTCACTTAACTCCTACGAGCAGTACTTC.

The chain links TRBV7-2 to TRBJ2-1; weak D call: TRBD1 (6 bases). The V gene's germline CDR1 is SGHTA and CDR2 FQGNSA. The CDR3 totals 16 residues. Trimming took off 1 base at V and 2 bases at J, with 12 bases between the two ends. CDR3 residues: CASSLEVTGPYNEQFF. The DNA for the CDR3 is TGTGCCAGCAGCTTAGAGGTGACAGGCCCCTACAATGAGCAGTTCTTC.

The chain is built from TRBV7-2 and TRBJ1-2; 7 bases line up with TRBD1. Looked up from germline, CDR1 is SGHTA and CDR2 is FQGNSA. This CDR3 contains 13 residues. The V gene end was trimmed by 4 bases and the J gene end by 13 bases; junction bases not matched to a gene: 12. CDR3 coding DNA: TGTGCCAGCAGCTCGCAACGACAGGGAGCTGGCACCTTC. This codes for CASSSQRQGAGTF.

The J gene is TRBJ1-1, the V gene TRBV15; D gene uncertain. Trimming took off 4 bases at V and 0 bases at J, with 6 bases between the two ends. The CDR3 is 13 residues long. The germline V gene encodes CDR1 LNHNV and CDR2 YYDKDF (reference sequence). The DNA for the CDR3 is TGTGCCACCAGCACAGGAATGAACACTGAAGCTTTCTTT. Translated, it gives CATSTGMNTEAFF.

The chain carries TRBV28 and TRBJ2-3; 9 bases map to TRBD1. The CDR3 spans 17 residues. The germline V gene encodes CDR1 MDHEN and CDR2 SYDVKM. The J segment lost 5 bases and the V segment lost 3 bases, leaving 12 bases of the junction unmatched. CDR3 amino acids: CASSFNPETGGGDTQYF. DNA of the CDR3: TGTGCCAGCAGTTTTAATCCCGAGACAGGGGGAGGAGATACGCAGTATTTT.

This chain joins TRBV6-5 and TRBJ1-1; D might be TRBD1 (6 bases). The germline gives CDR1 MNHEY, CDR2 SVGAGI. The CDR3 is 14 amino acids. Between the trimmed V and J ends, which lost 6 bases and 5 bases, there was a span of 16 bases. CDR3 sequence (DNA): TGTGCCAGCAGCTGGACAGACGTTCGGACTGAAGCTTTCTTT. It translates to CASSWTDVRTEAFF.

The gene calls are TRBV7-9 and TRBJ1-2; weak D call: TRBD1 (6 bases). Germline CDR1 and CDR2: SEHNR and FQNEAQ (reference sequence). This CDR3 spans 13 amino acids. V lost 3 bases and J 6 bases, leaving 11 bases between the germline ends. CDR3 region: CASSFPGDNGYTF. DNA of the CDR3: TGTGCCAGCAGCTTCCCAGGGGATAATGGCTACACCTTC.

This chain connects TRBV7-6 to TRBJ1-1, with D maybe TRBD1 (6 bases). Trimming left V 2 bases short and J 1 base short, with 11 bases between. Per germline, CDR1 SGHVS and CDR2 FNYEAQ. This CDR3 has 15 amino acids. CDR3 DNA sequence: TGTGCCAGCAGCTTAACTTTGACAGGGAACACTGAAGCTTTCTTT. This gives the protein CASSLTLTGNTEAFF.

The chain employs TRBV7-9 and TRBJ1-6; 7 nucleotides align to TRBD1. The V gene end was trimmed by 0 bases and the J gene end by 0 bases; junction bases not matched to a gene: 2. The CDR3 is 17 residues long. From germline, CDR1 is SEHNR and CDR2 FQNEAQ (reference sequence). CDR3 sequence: CASSLAQGISYNSPLHF. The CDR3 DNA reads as TGTGCCAGCAGCTTAGCACAGGGGATCTCCTATAATTCACCCCTCCACTTT.

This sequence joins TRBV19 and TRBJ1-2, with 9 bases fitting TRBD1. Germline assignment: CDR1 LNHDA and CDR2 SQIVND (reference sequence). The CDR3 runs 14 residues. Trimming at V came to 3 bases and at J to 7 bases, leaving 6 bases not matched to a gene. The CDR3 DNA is TGTGCCAGTAGTATGCCCGGGACAGGGTTTGGCTACACCTTC. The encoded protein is CASSMPGTGFGYTF.

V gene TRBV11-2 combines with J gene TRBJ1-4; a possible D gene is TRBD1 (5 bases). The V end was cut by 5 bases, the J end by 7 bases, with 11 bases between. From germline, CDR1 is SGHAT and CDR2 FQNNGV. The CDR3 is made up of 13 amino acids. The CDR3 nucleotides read TGTGCCAGCAGCCCGAAGGGGTTTGAAAAACTGTTTTTT. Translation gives CASSPKGFEKLFF.

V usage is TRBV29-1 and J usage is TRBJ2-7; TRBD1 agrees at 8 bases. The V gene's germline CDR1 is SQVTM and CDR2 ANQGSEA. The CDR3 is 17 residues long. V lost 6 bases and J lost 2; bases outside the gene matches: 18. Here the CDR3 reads CSVLELPTGQGAYEQYF. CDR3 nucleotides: TGCAGCGTCCTAGAATTACCTACCGGACAGGGCGCCTACGAGCAGTACTTC.

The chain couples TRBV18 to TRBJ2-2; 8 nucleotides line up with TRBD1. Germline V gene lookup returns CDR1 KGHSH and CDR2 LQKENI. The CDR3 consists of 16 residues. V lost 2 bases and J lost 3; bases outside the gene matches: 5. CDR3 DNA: TGTGCCAGCTCACCAACGGGACAGGTGGACACCGGGGAGCTGTTTTTT. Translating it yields CASSPTGQVDTGELFF. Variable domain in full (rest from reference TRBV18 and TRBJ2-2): NAGVMQNPRHLVRRRGQEARLRCSPMKGHSHVYWYRQLPEEGLKFMVYLQKENIIDESGMPKERFSAEFPKEGPSILRIQQVVRGDSAAYFCASSPTGQVDTGELFFGEGSRLTVL.

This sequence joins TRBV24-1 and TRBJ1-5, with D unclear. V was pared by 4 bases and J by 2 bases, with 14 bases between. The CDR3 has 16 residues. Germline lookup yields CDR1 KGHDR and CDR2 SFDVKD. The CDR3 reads CATSEFGEGRNQPQHF. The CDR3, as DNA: TGTGCCACCAGTGAATTCGGGGAAGGGCGCAATCAGCCCCAGCATTTT.

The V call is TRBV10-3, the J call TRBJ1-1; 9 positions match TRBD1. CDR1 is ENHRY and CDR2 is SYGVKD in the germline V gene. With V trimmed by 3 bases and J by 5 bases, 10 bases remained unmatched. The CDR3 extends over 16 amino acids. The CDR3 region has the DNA TGTGCCATCAGTGACAGCTATGGACAGGGGCGAACTGAAGCTTTCTTT. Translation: CAISDSYGQGRTEAFF.

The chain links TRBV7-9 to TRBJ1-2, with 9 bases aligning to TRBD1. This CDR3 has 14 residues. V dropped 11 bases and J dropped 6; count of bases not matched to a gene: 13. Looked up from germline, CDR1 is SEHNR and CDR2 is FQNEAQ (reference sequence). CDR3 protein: CAVITGDRVNGYTF. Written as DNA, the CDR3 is TGTGCCGTTATAACCGGGGACAGGGTTAATGGCTACACCTTC.

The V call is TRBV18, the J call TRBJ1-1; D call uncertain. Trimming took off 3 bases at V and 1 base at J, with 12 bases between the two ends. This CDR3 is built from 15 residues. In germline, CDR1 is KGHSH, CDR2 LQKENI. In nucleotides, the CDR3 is TGTGCCAGCTCACCCGGGAGAACGGAGAACACTGAAGCTTTCTTT. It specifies CASSPGRTENTEAFF.

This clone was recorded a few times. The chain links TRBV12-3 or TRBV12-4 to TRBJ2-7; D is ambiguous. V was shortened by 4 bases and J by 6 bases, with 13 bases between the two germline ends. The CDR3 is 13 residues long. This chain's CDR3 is CASSSRKPSEQYF. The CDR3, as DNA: TGTGCCAGCAGTTCGCGGAAGCCCTCCGAGCAGTACTTC.

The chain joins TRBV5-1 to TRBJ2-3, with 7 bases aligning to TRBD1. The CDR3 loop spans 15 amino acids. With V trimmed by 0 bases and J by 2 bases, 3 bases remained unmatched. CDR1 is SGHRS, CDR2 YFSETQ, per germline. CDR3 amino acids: CASSLGQGVTDTQYF. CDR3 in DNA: TGCGCCAGCAGCTTGGGGCAGGGGGTCACAGATACGCAGTATTTT.

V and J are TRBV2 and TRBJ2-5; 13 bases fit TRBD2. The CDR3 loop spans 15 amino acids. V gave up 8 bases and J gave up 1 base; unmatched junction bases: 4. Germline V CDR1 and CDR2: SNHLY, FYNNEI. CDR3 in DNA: TGTGCCAGCGGGGGACTAGCGGGACCCCAAGAGACCCAGTACTTC. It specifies CASGGLAGPQETQYF.

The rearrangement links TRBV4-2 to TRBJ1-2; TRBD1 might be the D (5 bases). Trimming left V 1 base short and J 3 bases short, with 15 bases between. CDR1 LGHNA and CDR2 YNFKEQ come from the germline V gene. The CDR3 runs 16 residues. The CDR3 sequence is CASSQAKAGMDYGYTF. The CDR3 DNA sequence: TGTGCCAGCAGCCAAGCGAAGGCAGGGATGGACTATGGCTACACCTTC.

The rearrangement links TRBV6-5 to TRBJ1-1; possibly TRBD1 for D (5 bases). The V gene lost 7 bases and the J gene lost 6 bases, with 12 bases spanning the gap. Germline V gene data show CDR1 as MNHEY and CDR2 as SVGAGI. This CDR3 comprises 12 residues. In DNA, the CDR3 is TGTGCCAGCAAAGGCAGGGCGGCTGAAGCTTTCTTT. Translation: CASKGRAAEAFF.

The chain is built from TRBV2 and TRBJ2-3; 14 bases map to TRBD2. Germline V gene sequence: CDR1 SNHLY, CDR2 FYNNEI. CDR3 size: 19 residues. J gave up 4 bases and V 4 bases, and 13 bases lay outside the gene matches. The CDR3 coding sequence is TGTGCCAGCAGTGTAGGAGAGGGACTAGCGGGAGAAGTTCCAGATACGCAGTATTTT. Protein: CASSVGEGLAGEVPDTQYF.

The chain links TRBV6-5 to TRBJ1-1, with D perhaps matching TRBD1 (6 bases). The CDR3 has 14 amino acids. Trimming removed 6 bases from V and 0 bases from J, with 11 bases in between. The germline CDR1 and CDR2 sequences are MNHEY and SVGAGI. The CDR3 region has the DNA TGTGCCAGCAGACCGGGGGGCTTGAACACTGAAGCTTTCTTT. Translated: CASRPGGLNTEAFF.

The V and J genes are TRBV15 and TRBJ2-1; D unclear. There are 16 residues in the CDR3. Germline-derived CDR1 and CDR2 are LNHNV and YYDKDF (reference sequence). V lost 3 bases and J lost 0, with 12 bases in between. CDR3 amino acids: CATSSADPSSYNEQFF. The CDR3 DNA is TGTGCCACCAGCAGTGCTGATCCGAGCTCCTACAATGAGCAGTTCTTC.

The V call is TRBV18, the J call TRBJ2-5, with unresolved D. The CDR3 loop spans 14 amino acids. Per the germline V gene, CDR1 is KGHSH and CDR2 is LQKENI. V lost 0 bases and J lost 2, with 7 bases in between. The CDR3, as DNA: TGTGCCAGCTCACCACCCCCTAGACAAGAGACCCAGTACTTC. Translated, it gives CASSPPPRQETQYF.